What follows is one T cell receptor beta chain and its context. No cognate antigen has been identified for it. No quality values exist for individual bases; no much larger clone is one base distant. Per the publication, the treatment or condition label means: in vitro stimulation with specific CMV peptide epitopes to enrich CMV-specific T cells. The run used an Illumina HiSeq 1500. TCRdb trimmed the raw reads at Q25, called clones with MiXCR and kept productive beta chains. A single entry per CDR3 protein holds the most common genes and DNA from its merged rows. Counted in this sample were approximately 990,000 distinct CDR3 sequences; around 30% of them appeared once. Jointly, the top ten make up about 14% of the sample. The data originate from a study of T cell repertoires in cytomegalovirus infection (dated by TCRdb to between 2018 and 2021). Background on the whole study: Peptide stimulations targeted recently identified HLA-C-restricted CMV epitopes, whose presentation resists viral immunomodulation, together with well-studied HLA-B-restricted epitopes. Because public TCR beta signatures pointed to carriage of CMV infection together with the matching HLA type, the HLA type of each donor mattered for the analysis.

The germline V gene (reference sequence) sets CDR1 to MNHEY and CDR2 to SMNVEV. The V and J ends are trimmed by 5 bases and 9 bases, leaving 11 bases between them. The CDR3 goes from the cysteine to the phenylalanine over 12 residues. Solely the CDR3 DNA is kept, with 36 bases framed from the first base. Summary of the overall study and its limitations: The ex vivo response was dominated by HLA-C-restricted CMV-specific TCR beta clonotypes, which also provided the single most frequent clonotype in two of eight donors. Carriers of CMV infection plus the relevant HLA type were discriminated by the cumulative frequency of public TCR beta family members in the study cohort and in an independent roughly 370-donor cohort.

The sequence is built from TRBV27 and TRBJ1-5; there is no confident call for the D gene. The source was cultured CD8+ T cells from PBMCs, collected from culture after CMV antigen stimulation. The TCR sequence derives from a human donor in good health (CMV status not recorded). Some clones in this sample may be carry-over from other donors' samples. The DNA is as follows: TGTGCCAGCAGTCCGCCGGGGTCGCCCCAGCATTTT. Its translation reads: CASSPPGSPQHF.